The T cell receptor (beta chain) under discussion was sequenced for a study of response to subunit inactivated influenza vaccine. This clonotype was seen a handful of times. In TCRdb, the RT-PCR reads were re-called with MiXCR into one record per CDR3 protein. Among around 570,000 distinct CDR3 sequences listed, about 10% were seen once. Germline V gene data show CDR1 as SQVTM and CDR2 as ANQGSEA. Trimming took 7 bases from V and 3 from J; bases not matched to a gene: 7. CDR3 length: 13 amino acids. Separately, the same data were catalogued under a study of T cells expressing NK-cell markers. As that report states: UMIs accompanied the 5'RACE template switching by which TCR beta cDNA was made. Seropositivity for HCMV was found in seven of the eight sequenced donors, with one seronegative. Dominant NKG2C+ clonotypes in roughly 6 donors made up roughly 1.0-7.0% of CD8+ T cells. The CD3+CD56-NKG2C+ fraction of a handful of donors was likewise dominated by these clonotypes.

This material consisted of PBMCs from blood, taken on the day of vaccination. This sequence originates from a middle-aged man who received an inactivated influenza vaccine. The chain uses TRBV29-1 and TRBJ1-2, with 8 bases fitting TRBD1. As DNA, the CDR3 is TGCAGCGGGAAGACAGGGGTCGACTATGGCTACACCTTC. This sequence encodes CSGKTGVDYGYTF.